The clone carrying this TCR beta chain was detected ten times or more. Its antigen is as yet unknown. The sample belongs to a study of T cells in Graves' hyperthyroidism and ophthalmopathy. Study findings and constraints: Most clonotypes expanded in thyroid above 0.001 were likewise present in blood.

Amplified regions were TCR beta CDR3 sequences from RNA transcripts. An initial round of RT-PCR targeting the TCR CDR3 relied on the HTBI primer set. TCRdb processed the multiplex PCR reads anew with MiXCR; each CDR3 protein has one entry. The sample holds hundreds of thousands of distinct CDR3 sequences, more than 20% seen once. The diagnostic basis comprised clinical symptoms, serum thyroxine and TRAb, thyroid ultrasound and orbital computed tomography. Trimming left V 5 bases short and J 2 bases short, with 10 bases between. CDR1 and CDR2 from the germline V gene are MNHNS and SASEGT. CDR3 length equals 14 residues.

This TCR was sampled from a man younger than 40 with Graves' ophthalmopathy. Sequenced sample: blood. The chain uses TRBV6-1 and TRBJ2-1; no clear D gene. CDR3 sequence: CASSSLTPYNEQFF. CDR3 nucleotides: TGTGCCAGCAGTTCTCTGACACCCTACAATGAGCAGTTCTTC.